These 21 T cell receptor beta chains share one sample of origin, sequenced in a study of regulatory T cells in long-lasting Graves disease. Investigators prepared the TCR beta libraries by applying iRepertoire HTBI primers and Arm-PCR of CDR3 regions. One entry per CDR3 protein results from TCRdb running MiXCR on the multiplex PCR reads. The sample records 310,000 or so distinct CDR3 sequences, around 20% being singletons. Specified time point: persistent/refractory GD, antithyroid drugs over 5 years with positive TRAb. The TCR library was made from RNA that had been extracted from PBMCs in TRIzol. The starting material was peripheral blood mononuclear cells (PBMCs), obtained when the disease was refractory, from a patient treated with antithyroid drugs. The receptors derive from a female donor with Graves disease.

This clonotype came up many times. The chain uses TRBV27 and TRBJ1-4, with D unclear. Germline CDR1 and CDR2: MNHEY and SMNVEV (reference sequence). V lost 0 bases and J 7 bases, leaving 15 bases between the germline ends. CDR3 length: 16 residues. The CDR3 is CASSLSMEGSGEKLFF. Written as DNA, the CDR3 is TGTGCCAGCAGTTTATCAATGGAGGGCTCGGGTGAAAAACTGTTTTTT.

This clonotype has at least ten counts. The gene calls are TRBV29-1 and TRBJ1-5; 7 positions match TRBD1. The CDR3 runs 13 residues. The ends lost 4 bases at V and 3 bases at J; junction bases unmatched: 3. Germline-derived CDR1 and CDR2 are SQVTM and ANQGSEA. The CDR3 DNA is TGCAGCGTTGGGGGACAGACCAATCAGCCCCAGCATTTT. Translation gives CSVGGQTNQPQHF.

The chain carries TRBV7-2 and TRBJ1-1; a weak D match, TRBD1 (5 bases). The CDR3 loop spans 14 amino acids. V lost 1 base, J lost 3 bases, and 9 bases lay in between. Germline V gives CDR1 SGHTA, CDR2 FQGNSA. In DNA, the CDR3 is TGTGCCAGCAGCTTAGTTCGGGGCTACACTGAAGCTTTCTTT. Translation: CASSLVRGYTEAFF.

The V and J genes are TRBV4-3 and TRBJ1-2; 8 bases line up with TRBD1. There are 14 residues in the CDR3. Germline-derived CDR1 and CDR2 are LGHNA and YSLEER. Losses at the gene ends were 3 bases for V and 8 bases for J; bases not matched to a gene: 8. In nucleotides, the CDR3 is TGCGCCAGCAGCCAGACGGACAGGGCAGGCGGCTACACCTTC. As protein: CASSQTDRAGGYTF.

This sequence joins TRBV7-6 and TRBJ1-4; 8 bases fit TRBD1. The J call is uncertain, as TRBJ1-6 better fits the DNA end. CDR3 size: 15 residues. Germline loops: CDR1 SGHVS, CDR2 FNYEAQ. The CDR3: CASSLEDRGYSPLHF. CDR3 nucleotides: TGTGCCAGCAGCTTAGAAGACAGGGGTTATTCACCCCTCCACTTT.

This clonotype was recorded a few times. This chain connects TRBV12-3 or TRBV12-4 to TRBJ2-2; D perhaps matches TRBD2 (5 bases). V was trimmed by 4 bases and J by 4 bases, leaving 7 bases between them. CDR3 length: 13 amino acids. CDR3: CASSWAGTGELFF. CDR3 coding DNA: TGTGCCAGCAGTTGGGCGGGCACCGGGGAGCTGTTTTTT.

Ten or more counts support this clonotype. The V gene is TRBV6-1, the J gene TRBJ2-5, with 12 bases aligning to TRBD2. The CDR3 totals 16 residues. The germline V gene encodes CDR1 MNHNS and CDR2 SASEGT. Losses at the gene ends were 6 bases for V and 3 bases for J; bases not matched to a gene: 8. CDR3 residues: CASSRLAGVPEETQYF. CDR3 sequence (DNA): TGTGCCAGCAGCAGACTAGCGGGGGTCCCGGAAGAGACCCAGTACTTC.

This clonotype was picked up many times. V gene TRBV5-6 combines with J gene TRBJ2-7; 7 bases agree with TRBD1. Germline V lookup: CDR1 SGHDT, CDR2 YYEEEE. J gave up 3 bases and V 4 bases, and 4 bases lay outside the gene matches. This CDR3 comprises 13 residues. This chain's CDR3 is CASSVTGDYEQYF. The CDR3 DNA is TGTGCCAGCAGCGTCACAGGGGACTACGAGCAGTACTTC.

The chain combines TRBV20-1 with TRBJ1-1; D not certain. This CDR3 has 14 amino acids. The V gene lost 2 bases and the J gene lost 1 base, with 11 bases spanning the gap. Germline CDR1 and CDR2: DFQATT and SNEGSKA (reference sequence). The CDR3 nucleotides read TGCAGTGCTAGAATTGGCGGCGAGAACACTGAAGCTTTCTTT. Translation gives CSARIGGENTEAFF.

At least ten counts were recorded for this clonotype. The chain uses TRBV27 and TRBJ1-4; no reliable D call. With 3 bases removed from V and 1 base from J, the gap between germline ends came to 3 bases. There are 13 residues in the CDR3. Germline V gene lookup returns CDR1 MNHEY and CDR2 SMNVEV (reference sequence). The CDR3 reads CASSFLTNEKLFF. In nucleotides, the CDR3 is TGTGCCAGCAGTTTTCTAACTAATGAAAAACTGTTTTTT.

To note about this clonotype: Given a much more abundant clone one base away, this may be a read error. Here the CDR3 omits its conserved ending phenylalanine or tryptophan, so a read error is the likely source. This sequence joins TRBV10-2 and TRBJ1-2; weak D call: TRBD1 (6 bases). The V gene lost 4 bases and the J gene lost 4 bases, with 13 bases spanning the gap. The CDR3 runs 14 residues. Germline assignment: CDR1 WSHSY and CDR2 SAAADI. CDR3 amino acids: CASSVGRGAYGYTS. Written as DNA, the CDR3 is TGCGCCAGCAGTGTGGGCAGGGGCGCCTATGGCTACACCTCC.

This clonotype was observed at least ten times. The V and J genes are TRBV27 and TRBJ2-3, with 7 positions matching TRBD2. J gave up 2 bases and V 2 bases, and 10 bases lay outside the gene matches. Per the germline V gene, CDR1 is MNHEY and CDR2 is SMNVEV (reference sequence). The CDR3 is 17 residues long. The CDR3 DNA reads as TGTGCCAGCAGTTTAGGTTGGCTAGCGGACAACACAGATACGCAGTATTTT. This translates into CASSLGWLADNTDTQYF.

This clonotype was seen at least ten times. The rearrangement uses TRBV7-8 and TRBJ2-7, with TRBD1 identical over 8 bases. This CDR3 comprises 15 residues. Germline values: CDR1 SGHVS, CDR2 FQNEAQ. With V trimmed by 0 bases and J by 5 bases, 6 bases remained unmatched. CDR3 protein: CASSLAGQGAHEQYF. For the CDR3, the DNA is TGTGCCAGCAGCTTAGCGGGCCAGGGGGCTCACGAGCAGTACTTC.

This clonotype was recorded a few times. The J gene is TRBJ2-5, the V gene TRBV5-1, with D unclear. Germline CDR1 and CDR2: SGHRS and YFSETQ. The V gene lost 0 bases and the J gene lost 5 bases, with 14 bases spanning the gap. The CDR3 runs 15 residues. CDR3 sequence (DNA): TGCGCCAGCAGCTTGGGCTCCCCCCGTGGGGAGACCCAGTACTTC. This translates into CASSLGSPRGETQYF.

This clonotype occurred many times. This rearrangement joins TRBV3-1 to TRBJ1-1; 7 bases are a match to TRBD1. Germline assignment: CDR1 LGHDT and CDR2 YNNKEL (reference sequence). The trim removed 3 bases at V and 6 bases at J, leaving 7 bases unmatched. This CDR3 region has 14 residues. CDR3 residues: CASSQGQGDPEAFF. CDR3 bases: TGTGCCAGCAGCCAGGGCCAGGGGGATCCTGAAGCTTTCTTT. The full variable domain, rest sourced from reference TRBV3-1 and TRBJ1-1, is DTAVSQTPKYLVTQMGNDKSIKCEQNLGHDTMYWYKQDSKKFLKIMFSYNNKELIINETVPNRFSPKSPDKAHLNLHINSLELGDSAVYFCASSQGQGDPEAFFGQGTRLTVV.

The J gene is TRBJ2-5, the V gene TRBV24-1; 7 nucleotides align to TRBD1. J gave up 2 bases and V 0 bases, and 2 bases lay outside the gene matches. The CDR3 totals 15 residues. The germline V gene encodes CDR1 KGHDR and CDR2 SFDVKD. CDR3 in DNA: TGTGCCACCAGTGATTTGGGGACAGCACAAGAGACCCAGTACTTC. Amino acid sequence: CATSDLGTAQETQYF.

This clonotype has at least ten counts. CDR3 nucleotide sequence: TGTGCCTGGGCAGAAGATTCACCCCTCCACTTT. Amino acid sequence: CAWAEDSPLHF. The chain carries TRBV30 and TRBJ1-6; D remains ambiguous. Germline V gene data show CDR1 as GTSNPN and CDR2 as SVGIG (reference sequence). V was shortened by 5 bases and J by 8 bases, with 7 bases between the two germline ends. This CDR3 is built from 11 residues. Combining the CDR3 with reference TRBV30 and TRBJ1-6 gives the whole variable domain SQTIHQWPATLVQPVGSPLSLECTVEGTSNPNLYWYRQAAGRGLQLLFYSVGIGQISSEVPQNLSASRPQDRQFILSSKKLLLSDSGFYLCAWAEDSPLHFGNGTRLTVT.

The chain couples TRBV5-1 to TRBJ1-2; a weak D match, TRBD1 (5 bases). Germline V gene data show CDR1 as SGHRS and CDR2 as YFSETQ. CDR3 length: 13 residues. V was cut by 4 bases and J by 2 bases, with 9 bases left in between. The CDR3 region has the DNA TGCGCCAGCAGCCCACAGGTGAACTATGGCTACACCTTC. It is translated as CASSPQVNYGYTF.

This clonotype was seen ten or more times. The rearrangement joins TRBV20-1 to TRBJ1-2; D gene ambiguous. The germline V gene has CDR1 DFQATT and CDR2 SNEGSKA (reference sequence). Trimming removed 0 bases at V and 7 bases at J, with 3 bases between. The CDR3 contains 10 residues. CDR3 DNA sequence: TGCAGTGCTAGAGATATTGGCTACACCTTC. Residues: CSARDIGYTF.

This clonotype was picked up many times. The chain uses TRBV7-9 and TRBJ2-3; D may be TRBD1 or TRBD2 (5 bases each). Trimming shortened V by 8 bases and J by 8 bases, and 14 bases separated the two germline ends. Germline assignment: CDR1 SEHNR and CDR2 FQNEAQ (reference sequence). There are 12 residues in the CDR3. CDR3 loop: CASGTWDATQYF. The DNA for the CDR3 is TGTGCCAGCGGGACCTGGGACGCTACGCAGTATTTT.

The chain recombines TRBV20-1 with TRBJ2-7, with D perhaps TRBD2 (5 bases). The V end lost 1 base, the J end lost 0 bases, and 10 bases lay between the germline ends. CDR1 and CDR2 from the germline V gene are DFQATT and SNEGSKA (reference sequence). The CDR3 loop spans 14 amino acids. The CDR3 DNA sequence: TGCAGTGCTAGAGTACGGCGGGCCTCCTACGAGCAGTACTTC. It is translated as CSARVRRASYEQYF.